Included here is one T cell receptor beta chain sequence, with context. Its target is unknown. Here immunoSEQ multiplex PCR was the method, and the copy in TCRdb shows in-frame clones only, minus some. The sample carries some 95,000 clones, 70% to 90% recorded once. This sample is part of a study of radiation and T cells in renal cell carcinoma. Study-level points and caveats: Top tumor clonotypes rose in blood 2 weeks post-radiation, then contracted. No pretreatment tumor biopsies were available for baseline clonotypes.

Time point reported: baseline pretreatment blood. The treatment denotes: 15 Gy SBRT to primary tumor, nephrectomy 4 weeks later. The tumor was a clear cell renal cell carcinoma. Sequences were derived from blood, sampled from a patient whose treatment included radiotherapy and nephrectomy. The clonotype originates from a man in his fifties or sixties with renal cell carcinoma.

The CDR3: CASRIGLASEQYF. In DNA form, the CDR3 reads TGTGCCAGCAGAATAGGACTAGCCTCCGAGCAGTACTTC. This chain uses TRBV6-5 with TRBJ2-7; TRBD2 matches 8 bases. The V segment lost 6 bases and the J segment 6 bases; nucleotides outside the gene matches: 7. The CDR3 is 13 residues long. Germline-derived CDR1 and CDR2 are MNHEY and SVGAGI.